This TCR beta chain came from a study of T cells in Graves' hyperthyroidism and ophthalmopathy. In the ophthalmopathy cohort, Clinical Activity Score was at least 3, NOSPECS grade at least 4, and duration under 3 months. Those patients with uncontrolled infection, other autoimmune disease, pregnancy or lactation were excluded. PBMCs were derived from about 10 ml fresh peripheral blood. This clonotype has just a few counts. Its antigen is still unknown. Study-level findings and limits: Also found in blood were most expanded thyroid clonotypes above 0.001.

TCR beta CDR3 regions were amplified from RNA transcripts. Primed by the HTBI set, a first-round RT-PCR was run on the TCR CDR3. Each CDR3 protein gets one entry after TCRdb re-called the multiplex PCR reads with MiXCR. This sample carries about 640,000 distinct CDR3 sequences, roughly 20% of them seen once, and the ten largest clones take 34%. This CDR3 is 16 amino acids long. V was clipped by 4 bases and J by 2 bases; unmatched bases: 9. Germline loops: CDR1 DFQATT, CDR2 SNEGSKA (reference sequence). The sequenced sample was blood. This clonotype originated in a man aged 25 to 40 with Graves' ophthalmopathy. The chain couples TRBV20-1 to TRBJ2-3; 10 nucleotides agree with TRBD2. CDR3 DNA: TGCAGTGCTAATAATCAACTAGCGGGACTCACAGATACGCAGTATTTT. Its protein is CSANNQLAGLTDTQYF.